Sequencing of this T cell receptor (beta chain) was carried out in a study of HIV-infected patients and healthy controls. Using its own MiXCR run on the 5' RACE reads, TCRdb lists one record per CDR3 protein. The table records more than 60,000 distinct CDR3 sequences, 15% to 20% of them present only once. The CDR3 has 14 residues. Unmatched junction bases numbered 12, after V lost 1 base and J lost 13 bases. CDR1 and CDR2 from the germline V gene are DFQATT and SNEGSKA (reference sequence). This clonotype was seen more than once but under ten times. The chain links TRBV20-1 to TRBJ1-2; 10 nucleotides match TRBD1. Sequenced sample: CD4+ T cells from blood. The sequence was obtained from a human donor in good health. CDR3 in amino acids: CSARGDRGHQSCTF. The CDR3 DNA is TGCAGTGCTAGAGGGGACAGGGGACATCAAAGCTGCACCTTC.